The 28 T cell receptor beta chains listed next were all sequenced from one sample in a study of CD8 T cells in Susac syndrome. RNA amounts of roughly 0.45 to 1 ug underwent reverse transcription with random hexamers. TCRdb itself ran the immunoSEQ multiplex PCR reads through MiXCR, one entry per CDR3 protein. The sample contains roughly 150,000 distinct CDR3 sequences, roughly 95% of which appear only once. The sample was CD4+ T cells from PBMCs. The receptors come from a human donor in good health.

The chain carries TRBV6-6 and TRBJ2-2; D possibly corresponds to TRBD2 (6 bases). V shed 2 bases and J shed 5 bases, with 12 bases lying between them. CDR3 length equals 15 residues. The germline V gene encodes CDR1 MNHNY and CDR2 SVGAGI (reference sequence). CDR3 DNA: TGTGCCAGCAGTTACCCCCATGGGGGGACCGGGGAGCTGTTTTTT. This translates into CASSYPHGGTGELFF.

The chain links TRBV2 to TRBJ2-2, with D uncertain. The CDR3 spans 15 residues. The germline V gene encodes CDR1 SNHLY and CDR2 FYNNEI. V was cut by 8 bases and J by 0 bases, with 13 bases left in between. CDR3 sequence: CASLAELTNTGELFF. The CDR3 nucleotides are TGTGCCAGCCTTGCGGAACTCACGAACACCGGGGAGCTGTTTTTT.

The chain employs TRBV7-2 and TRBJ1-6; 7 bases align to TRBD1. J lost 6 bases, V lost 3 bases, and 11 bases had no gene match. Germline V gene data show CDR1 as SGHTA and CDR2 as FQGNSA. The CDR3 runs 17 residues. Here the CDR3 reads CASSFTAPRQGNSPLHF. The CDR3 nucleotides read TGTGCCAGCAGCTTTACCGCCCCGAGACAGGGTAATTCACCCCTCCACTTT.

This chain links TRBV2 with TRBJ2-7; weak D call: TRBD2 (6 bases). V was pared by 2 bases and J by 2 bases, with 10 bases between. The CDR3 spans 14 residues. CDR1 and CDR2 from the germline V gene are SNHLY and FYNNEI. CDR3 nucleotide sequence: TGTGCCAGCAGTGAATTCGGGAGCGCCTACGAGCAGTACTTC. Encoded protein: CASSEFGSAYEQYF.

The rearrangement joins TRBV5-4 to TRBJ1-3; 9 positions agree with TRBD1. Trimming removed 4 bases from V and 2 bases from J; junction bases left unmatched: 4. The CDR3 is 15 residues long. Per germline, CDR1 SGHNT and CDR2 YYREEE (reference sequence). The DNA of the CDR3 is TGTGCCAGCAGCCAACGGACAGGGGCTGGAAACACCATATATTTT. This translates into CASSQRTGAGNTIYF.

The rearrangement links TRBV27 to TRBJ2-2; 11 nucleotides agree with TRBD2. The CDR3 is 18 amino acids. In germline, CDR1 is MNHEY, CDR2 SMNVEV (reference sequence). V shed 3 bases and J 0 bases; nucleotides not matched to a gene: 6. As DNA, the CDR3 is TGTGCCAGCAGTTTCCGACTAGCGGGGCCCGCGAACACCGGGGAGCTGTTTTTT. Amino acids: CASSFRLAGPANTGELFF.

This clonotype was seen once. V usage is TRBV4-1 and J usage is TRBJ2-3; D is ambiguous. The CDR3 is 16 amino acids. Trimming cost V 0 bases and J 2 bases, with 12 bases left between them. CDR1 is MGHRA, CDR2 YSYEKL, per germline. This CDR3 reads CASSQEALPFTDTQYF. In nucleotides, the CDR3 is TGCGCCAGCAGCCAAGAAGCCCTCCCCTTCACAGATACGCAGTATTTT.

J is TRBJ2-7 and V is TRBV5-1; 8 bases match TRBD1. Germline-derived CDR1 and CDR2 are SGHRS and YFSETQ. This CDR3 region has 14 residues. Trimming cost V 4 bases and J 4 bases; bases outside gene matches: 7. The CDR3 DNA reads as TGCGCCAGCAGCACGTCGACAGGGGTGTACGAGCAGTACTTC. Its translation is CASSTSTGVYEQYF.

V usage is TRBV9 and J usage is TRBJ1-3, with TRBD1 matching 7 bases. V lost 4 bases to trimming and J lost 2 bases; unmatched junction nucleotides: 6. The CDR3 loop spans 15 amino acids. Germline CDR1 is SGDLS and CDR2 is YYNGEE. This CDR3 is CASSLGTEPGNTIYF. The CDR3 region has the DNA TGTGCCAGCAGCCTTGGGACAGAGCCTGGAAACACCATATATTTT.

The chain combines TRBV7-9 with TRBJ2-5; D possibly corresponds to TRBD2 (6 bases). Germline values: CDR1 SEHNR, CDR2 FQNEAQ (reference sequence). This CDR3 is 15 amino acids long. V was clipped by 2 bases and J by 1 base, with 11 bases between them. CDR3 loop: CASSLSGQLQETQYF. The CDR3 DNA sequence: TGTGCCAGCAGCTTAAGCGGGCAGCTCCAAGAGACCCAGTACTTC.

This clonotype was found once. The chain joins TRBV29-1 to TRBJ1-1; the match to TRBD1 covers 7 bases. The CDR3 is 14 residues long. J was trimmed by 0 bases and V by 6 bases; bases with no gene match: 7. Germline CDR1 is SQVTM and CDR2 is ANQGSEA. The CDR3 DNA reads TGCAGCGTAAGACAACAGGGGTTGAACACTGAAGCTTTCTTT. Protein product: CSVRQQGLNTEAFF.

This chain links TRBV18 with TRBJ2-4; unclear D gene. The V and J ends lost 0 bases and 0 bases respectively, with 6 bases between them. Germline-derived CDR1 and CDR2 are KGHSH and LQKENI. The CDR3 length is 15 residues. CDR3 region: CASSPPSLAKNIQYF. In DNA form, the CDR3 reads TGTGCCAGCTCACCACCCTCCCTAGCCAAAAACATTCAGTACTTC.

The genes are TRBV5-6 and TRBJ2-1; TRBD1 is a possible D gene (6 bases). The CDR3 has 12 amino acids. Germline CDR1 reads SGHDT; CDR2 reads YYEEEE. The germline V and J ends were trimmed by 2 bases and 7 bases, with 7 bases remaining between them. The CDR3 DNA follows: TGTGCCAGCAGCTTTCAGGGGAATGAGCAGTTCTTC. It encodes CASSFQGNEQFF.

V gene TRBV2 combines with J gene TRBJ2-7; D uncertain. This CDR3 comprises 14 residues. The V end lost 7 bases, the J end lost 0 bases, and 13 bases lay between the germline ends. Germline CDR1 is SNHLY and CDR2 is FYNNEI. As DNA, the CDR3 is TGTGCCAGCAAAGAGGACGGTTACTCCTACGAGCAGTACTTC. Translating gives CASKEDGYSYEQYF.

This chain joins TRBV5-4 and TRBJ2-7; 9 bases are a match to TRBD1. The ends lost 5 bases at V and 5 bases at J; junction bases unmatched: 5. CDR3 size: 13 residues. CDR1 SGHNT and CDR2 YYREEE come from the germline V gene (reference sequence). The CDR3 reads CASRRTGVHEQYF. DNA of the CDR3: TGTGCCAGCAGGAGGACAGGGGTCCACGAGCAGTACTTC. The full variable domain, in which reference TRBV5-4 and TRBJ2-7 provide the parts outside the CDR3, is ETGVTQSPTHLIKTRGQQVTLRCSSQSGHNTVSWYQQALGQGPQFIFQYYREEENGRGNFPPRFSGLQFPNYSSELNVNALELDDSALYLCASRRTGVHEQYFGPGTRLTVT.

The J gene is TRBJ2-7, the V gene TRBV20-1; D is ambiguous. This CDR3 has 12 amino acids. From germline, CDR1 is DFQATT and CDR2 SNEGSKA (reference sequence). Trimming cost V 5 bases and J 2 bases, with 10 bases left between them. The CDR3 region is CSAADQTYEQYF. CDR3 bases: TGCAGTGCTGCGGACCAAACCTACGAGCAGTACTTC.

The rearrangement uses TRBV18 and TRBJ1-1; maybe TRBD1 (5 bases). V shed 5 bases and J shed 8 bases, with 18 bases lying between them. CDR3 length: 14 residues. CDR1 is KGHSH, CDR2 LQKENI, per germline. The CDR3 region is CASSFNRDPSEAFF. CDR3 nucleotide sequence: TGTGCCAGCTCATTTAACCGGGACCCCTCAGAAGCTTTCTTT.

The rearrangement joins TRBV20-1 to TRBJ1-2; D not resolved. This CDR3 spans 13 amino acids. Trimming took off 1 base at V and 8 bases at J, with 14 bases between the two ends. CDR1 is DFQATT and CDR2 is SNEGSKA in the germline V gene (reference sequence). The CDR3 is CSARAGKLSGYTF. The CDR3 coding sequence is TGCAGTGCTAGAGCGGGGAAGCTCTCGGGCTACACCTTC.

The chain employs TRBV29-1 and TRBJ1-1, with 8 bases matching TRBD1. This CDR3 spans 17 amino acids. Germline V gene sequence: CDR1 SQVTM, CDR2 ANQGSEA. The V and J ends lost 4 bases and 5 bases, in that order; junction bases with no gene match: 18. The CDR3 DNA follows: TGCAGCGTTGTTCTCGGACAGGGCTTTTTTTACGAAACTGAAGCTTTCTTT. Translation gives CSVVLGQGFFYETEAFF. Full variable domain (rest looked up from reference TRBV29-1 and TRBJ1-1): SAVISQKPSRDICQRGTSLTIQCQVDSQVTMMFWYRQQPGQSLTLIATANQGSEATYESGFVIDKFPISRPNLTFSTLTVSNMSPEDSSIYLCSVVLGQGFFYETEAFFGQGTRLTVV.

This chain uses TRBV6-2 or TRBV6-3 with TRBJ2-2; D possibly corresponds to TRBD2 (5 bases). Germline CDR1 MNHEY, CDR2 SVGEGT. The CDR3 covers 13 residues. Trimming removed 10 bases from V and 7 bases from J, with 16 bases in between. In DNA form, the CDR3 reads TGTGCCACTCGGACTTGGGCTTTCGGGGAGCTGTTTTTT. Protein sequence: CATRTWAFGELFF.

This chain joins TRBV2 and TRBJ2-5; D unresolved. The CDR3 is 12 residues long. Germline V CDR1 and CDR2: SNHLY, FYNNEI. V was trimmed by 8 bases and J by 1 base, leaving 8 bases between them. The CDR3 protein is CASGPAQETQYF. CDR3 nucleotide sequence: TGTGCCAGCGGCCCGGCCCAAGAGACCCAGTACTTC.

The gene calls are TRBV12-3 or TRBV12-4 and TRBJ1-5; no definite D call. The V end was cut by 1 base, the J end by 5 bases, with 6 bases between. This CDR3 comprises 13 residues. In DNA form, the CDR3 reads TGTGCCAGCAGTTTAGACACCTATCAGCCCCAGCATTTT. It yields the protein CASSLDTYQPQHF.

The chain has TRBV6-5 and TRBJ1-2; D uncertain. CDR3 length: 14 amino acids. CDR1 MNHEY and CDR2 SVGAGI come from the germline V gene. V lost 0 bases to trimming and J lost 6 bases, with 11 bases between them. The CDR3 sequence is CASSYSRGYHGYTF. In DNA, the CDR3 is TGTGCCAGCAGTTACTCGAGAGGGTACCATGGCTACACCTTC.

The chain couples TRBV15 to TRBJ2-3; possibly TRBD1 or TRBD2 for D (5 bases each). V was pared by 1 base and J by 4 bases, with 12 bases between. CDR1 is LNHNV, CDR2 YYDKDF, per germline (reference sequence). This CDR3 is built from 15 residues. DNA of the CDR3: TGTGCCACCAGCAGAGGAGGGGTGTTCTCAGATACGCAGTATTTT. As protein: CATSRGGVFSDTQYF.

CDR3 DNA sequence: TGTGCCAGCAGCTTAGGACTAGGTCAAAACATTCAGTACTTC. This sequence encodes CASSLGLGQNIQYF. V and J are TRBV7-2 and TRBJ2-4; the D gene is possibly TRBD2 (6 bases). V was pared by 1 base and J by 5 bases, with 9 bases between. Per germline, CDR1 SGHTA and CDR2 FQGNSA. The length of the CDR3 is 14 residues. The variable domain in full, completed from reference TRBV7-2 and TRBJ2-4, reads GAGVSQSPSNKVTEKGKDVELRCDPISGHTALYWYRQSLGQGLEFLIYFQGNSAPDKSGLPSDRFSAERTGGSVSTLTIQRTQQEDSAVYLCASSLGLGQNIQYFGAGTRLSVL.

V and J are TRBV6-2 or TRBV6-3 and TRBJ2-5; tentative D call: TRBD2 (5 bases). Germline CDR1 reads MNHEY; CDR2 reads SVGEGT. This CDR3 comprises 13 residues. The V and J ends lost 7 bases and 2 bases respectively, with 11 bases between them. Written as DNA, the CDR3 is TGTGCCAGCACCGGACTTCTACAAGAGACCCAGTACTTC. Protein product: CASTGLLQETQYF.

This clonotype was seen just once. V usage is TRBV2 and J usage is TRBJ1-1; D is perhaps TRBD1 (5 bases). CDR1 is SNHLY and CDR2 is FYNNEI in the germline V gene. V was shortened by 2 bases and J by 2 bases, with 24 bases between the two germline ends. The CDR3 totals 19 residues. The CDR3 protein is CASSENVWAQTGENTEAFF. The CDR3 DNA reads TGTGCCAGCAGTGAAAATGTCTGGGCCCAAACGGGGGAAAACACTGAAGCTTTCTTT.

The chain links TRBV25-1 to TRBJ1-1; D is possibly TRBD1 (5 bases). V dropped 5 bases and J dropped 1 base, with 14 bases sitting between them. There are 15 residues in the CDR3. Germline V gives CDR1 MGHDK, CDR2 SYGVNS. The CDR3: CASSQLQGPNTEAFF. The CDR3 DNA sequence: TGTGCCAGCAGTCAACTTCAGGGCCCGAACACTGAAGCTTTCTTT.